The 15 T cell receptor beta chains given below trace back to one sample, sequenced in a study of blood T cell repertoires in COVID-19. TCRdb keeps only in-frame clones here, not all; method: immunoSEQ multiplex PCR. Here the sample spans over 200,000 clones, roughly 85% being singletons. Material: peripheral blood. All receptors derive from a woman between 65 and 79 years old with active or convalescent COVID-19.

The chain couples TRBV15 to TRBJ1-2; TRBD1 aligns across 10 bases. Germline CDR1 is LNHNV and CDR2 is YYDKDF (reference sequence). J gave up 2 bases and V 0 bases, and 6 bases lay outside the gene matches. The CDR3 runs to 17 residues. CDR3 residues: CATSRDGKGQGNYGYTF. CDR3 nucleotides: TGTGCCACCAGCAGAGATGGTAAGGGACAGGGGAACTATGGCTACACCTTC.

V and J are TRBV5-5 and TRBJ2-1, with a tentative D call TRBD1 (5 bases). CDR1 is SGHKS and CDR2 is YYEKEE in the germline V gene (reference sequence). This CDR3 is 16 amino acids long. Trimming took 0 bases from V and 2 from J, leaving 12 bases between them. CDR3 amino acids: CASSLAPGITYNEQFF. In nucleotides, the CDR3 is TGTGCCAGCAGCTTGGCCCCAGGGATAACCTACAATGAGCAGTTCTTC. The whole variable domain, remainder taken from reference TRBV5-5 and TRBJ2-1, is DAGVTQSPTHLIKTRGQQVTLRCSPISGHKSVSWYQQVLGQGPQFIFQYYEKEERGRGNFPDRFSARQFPNYSSELNVNALLLGDSALYLCASSLAPGITYNEQFFGPGTRLTVL.

In this sample, this clone turned up a few times. The chain uses TRBV7-2 and TRBJ1-4; D may be TRBD1 (6 bases). Trimming pared 5 bases from V and 3 bases from J, leaving 13 bases between. Germline V CDR1 and CDR2: SGHTA, FQGNSA. This CDR3 has 15 residues. Here the CDR3 reads CASSINRASNEKLFF. The CDR3 DNA sequence: TGTGCCAGCAGCATTAACAGGGCCTCTAATGAAAAACTGTTTTTT.

The CDR3 DNA reads TGTGCCAGCTCACCCCCAGGGGACTATGGCTACACCTTC. Residues: CASSPPGDYGYTF. The chain links TRBV18 to TRBJ1-2; tentative D call: TRBD1 (6 bases). Germline CDR1 reads KGHSH; CDR2 reads LQKENI. The ends were cut back, 3 bases at V and 3 bases at J, with 8 bases in the middle. The CDR3 length is 13 residues.

The V call is TRBV5-1, the J call TRBJ2-3; 11 bases fit TRBD2. V gave up 1 base and J gave up 0 bases; unmatched junction bases: 10. This CDR3 is built from 19 residues. Germline lookup yields CDR1 SGHRS and CDR2 YFSETQ. The CDR3 sequence: CASSLKGTSGPLSTDTQYF. The CDR3 nucleotides are TGCGCCAGCAGCTTGAAAGGGACTAGCGGACCCCTTAGCACAGATACGCAGTATTTT.

The sample holds a few counts of this clone. The chain combines TRBV19 with TRBJ2-1; weak D call: TRBD2 (6 bases). V gave up 5 bases and J gave up 0 bases, with 11 bases separating them. The CDR3 consists of 15 residues. Germline V CDR1 and CDR2: LNHDA, SQIVND (reference sequence). This CDR3 reads CASSPDGSSYNEQFF. DNA for the CDR3: TGTGCCAGTAGTCCTGACGGGAGCTCCTACAATGAGCAGTTCTTC.

This chain connects TRBV5-4 to TRBJ1-1; D possibly corresponds to TRBD1 (5 bases). Trimming stripped 6 bases from V and 7 bases from J, with 16 bases between. Germline CDR1 reads SGHNT; CDR2 reads YYREEE (reference sequence). The CDR3 runs to 13 residues. The CDR3 sequence: CASTKPGVIEAFF. CDR3 sequence (DNA): TGTGCCAGCACGAAACCGGGGGTGATTGAAGCTTTCTTT.

This clone was counted a few times. The genes are TRBV12-5 and TRBJ1-1, with a weak D call TRBD1 (5 bases). Germline V gene lookup returns CDR1 LGHNT and CDR2 FRNRAP. Trimming shortened V by 3 bases and J by 1 base, and 12 bases separated the two germline ends. The CDR3 is made up of 15 amino acids. The CDR3 is CASGFGGTENTEAFF. For the CDR3, the DNA is TGTGCTAGTGGTTTCGGTGGGACTGAGAACACTGAAGCTTTCTTT.

The chain has TRBV27 and TRBJ1-5; D not certain. V was shortened by 5 bases and J by 5 bases, with 10 bases between the two germline ends. The CDR3 sequence is 13 residues long. The V gene's germline CDR1 is MNHEY and CDR2 SMNVEV (reference sequence). The CDR3, as DNA: TGTGCCAGCAGTGCTAGCCTCTATCAGCCCCAGCATTTT. Residues: CASSASLYQPQHF.

The chain is built from TRBV3-1 (or the pseudogene TRBV3-2) and TRBJ2-5; possibly TRBD2 for D (5 bases). V was shortened by 1 base and J by 5 bases, with 17 bases between the two germline ends. The CDR3 runs 16 residues. The germline CDR1 and CDR2 sequences are LGHDT and YNNKEL (reference sequence). The CDR3 reads CASSQVGGRRRETQYF. The CDR3 DNA sequence: TGTGCCAGCAGCCAAGTGGGTGGGAGAAGGAGGGAGACCCAGTACTTC.

This clone was observed a handful of times. The chain recombines TRBV7-3 with TRBJ2-2; 7 positions agree with TRBD1. CDR3 length: 14 residues. With V trimmed by 3 bases and J by 6 bases, 4 bases remained unmatched. Germline V gene sequence: CDR1 SGHTA, CDR2 FQGTGA. CDR3 in DNA: TGTGCCAGCAGCTTTACAGGGGAAGCCGGGGAGCTGTTTTTT. It translates to CASSFTGEAGELFF.

This CDR3 is CAISGGTGELFF. For the CDR3, the DNA is TGTGCCATCAGCGGGGGGACCGGGGAGCTGTTTTTT. V usage is TRBV10-3 and J usage is TRBJ2-2; the match to TRBD2 covers 7 bases. V shed 6 bases, J shed 5 bases, and the junction held 0 bases outside the gene matches. The CDR3 contains 12 residues. Germline V lookup: CDR1 ENHRY, CDR2 SYGVKD.

The chain combines TRBV5-1 with TRBJ2-5; TRBD2 is a possible D gene (6 bases). V was cut by 4 bases and J by 5 bases, with 15 bases left in between. Germline-derived CDR1 and CDR2 are SGHRS and YFSETQ. There are 14 residues in the CDR3. CDR3 region: CASSPTSPHETQYF. The CDR3 region has the DNA TGCGCCAGCAGCCCGACTAGTCCCCACGAGACCCAGTACTTC.

The V and J genes are TRBV5-1 and TRBJ1-6, with 8 bases aligning to TRBD1. Per germline, CDR1 SGHRS and CDR2 YFSETQ. This CDR3 contains 14 residues. Germline trimming cut 5 bases from V and 8 bases from J; bases unmatched to any gene: 6. The CDR3: CASSGQGGDSPLHF. DNA for the CDR3: TGCGCCAGCAGTGGACAGGGAGGGGATTCACCCCTCCACTTT. Looking up the rest from reference TRBV5-1 and TRBJ1-6 gives the full variable domain: KAGVTQTPRYLIKTRGQQVTLSCSPISGHRSVSWYQQTPGQGLQFLFEYFSETQRNKGNFPGRFSGRQFSNSRSEMNVSTLELGDSALYLCASSGQGGDSPLHFGNGTRLTVT.

The chain combines TRBV7-6 with TRBJ2-1; D might be TRBD2 (5 bases). Germline CDR1 is SGHVS and CDR2 is FNYEAQ. This CDR3 is built from 12 residues. Trimming removed 5 bases from V and 7 bases from J, with 9 bases in between. The CDR3 protein is CASSLQRNEQFF. The CDR3 DNA is TGTGCCAGCAGCCTTCAGCGGAATGAGCAGTTCTTC.